The T cell receptor beta chain described here comes from a study of technical replicates of blood from a handful of donors. V dropped 3 bases and J dropped 4 bases, with 13 bases sitting between them. The germline V gene has CDR1 SGDLS and CDR2 YYNGEE. The CDR3 extends over 15 amino acids. TCRdb's copy holds only in-frame clones and misses some; the assay was immunoSEQ multiplex PCR. The sample has about 83,000 clones, over 75% seen once; the top ten hold roughly 0.4%. The source material was T cells isolated from PBMCs. This TCR was recovered from a human donor in good health. This chain connects TRBV9 to TRBJ1-4; D might be TRBD1 (6 bases). The CDR3 nucleotides read TGTGCCAGCAGCGGACAAACAGGGATTAATGAAAAACTGTTTTTT. Translation: CASSGQTGINEKLFF.